A single sample is the source of the 31 T cell receptor beta chains below, sequenced in a study of T cell responses to AZD1222 COVID-19 vaccine. Clones were read by immunoSEQ multiplex PCR, and TCRdb kept only the in-frame ones, dropping some. This sample has about 85,000 clones, with roughly nine tenths found just once. The specimen comprised peripheral blood, sampled on day 0 of AZD1222 vaccination. These receptors all stem from an adult in good health.

The chain is built from TRBV29-1 and TRBJ2-2, with a possible D match to TRBD2 (5 bases). This CDR3 has 14 amino acids. V lost 4 bases, J lost 3 bases, and 12 bases lay in between. Germline V gives CDR1 SQVTM, CDR2 ANQGSEA. The CDR3 DNA reads TGCAGCGTTGCGGGGAATTTGTACACCGGGGAGCTGTTTTTT. Protein sequence: CSVAGNLYTGELFF.

The V and J genes are TRBV15 and TRBJ1-3; D gene ambiguous. The CDR3 spans 16 residues. V lost 0 bases to trimming and J lost 6 bases, with 15 bases between them. The germline V gene encodes CDR1 LNHNV and CDR2 YYDKDF (reference sequence). The CDR3 nucleotides read TGTGCCACCAGCAGAGATGTGCGGGGTGTGACAAACACCATATATTTT. Amino acids: CATSRDVRGVTNTIYF. Looking up the rest from reference TRBV15 and TRBJ1-3 gives the full variable domain: DAMVIQNPRYQVTQFGKPVTLSCSQTLNHNVMYWYQQKSSQAPKLLFHYYDKDFNNEADTPDNFQSRRPNTSFCFLDIRSPGLGDTAMYLCATSRDVRGVTNTIYFGEGSWLTVV.

V usage is TRBV30 and J usage is TRBJ2-7; D remains unclear. Germline CDR1 GTSNPN, CDR2 SVGIG (reference sequence). The CDR3 sequence is 13 residues long. V lost 1 base and J 2 bases, leaving 9 bases between the germline ends. CDR3 residues: CAWSEGTPYEQYF. The CDR3 region has the DNA TGTGCCTGGAGTGAAGGAACCCCCTACGAGCAGTACTTC.

The chain couples TRBV6-5 to TRBJ1-1; D is perhaps TRBD1 (5 bases). CDR3 length: 14 amino acids. Germline V gene data show CDR1 as MNHEY and CDR2 as SVGAGI. Trimming removed 1 base at V and 3 bases at J, with 9 bases between. The CDR3, as DNA: TGTGCCAGCAGTTACTGGCAGGGTGACACTGAAGCTTTCTTT. Its protein product is CASSYWQGDTEAFF.

The chain uses TRBV5-6 and TRBJ1-5; a possible D gene is TRBD1 (5 bases). The germline V gene encodes CDR1 SGHDT and CDR2 YYEEEE. CDR3 length equals 14 residues. Trimming removed 6 bases at V and 2 bases at J, with 12 bases between. CDR3 amino acids: CASTRGTGNQPQHF. The CDR3 DNA is TGTGCCAGCACCCGGGGGACGGGCAATCAGCCCCAGCATTTT. Full variable domain (outside the CDR3, taken from reference TRBV5-6 and TRBJ1-5): DAGVTQSPTHLIKTRGQQVTLRCSPKSGHDTVSWYQQALGQGPQFIFQYYEEEERQRGNFPDRFSGHQFPNYSSELNVNALLLGDSALYLCASTRGTGNQPQHFGDGTRLSIL.

V usage is TRBV25-1 and J usage is TRBJ1-1; D is unresolved. This CDR3 region has 13 residues. Germline CDR1 and CDR2: MGHDK and SYGVNS. V was trimmed by 3 bases and J by 4 bases, leaving 9 bases between them. CDR3 amino acids: CASSDPTGTEAFF. CDR3 in DNA: TGTGCCAGCAGTGACCCTACGGGCACTGAAGCTTTCTTT.

The chain recombines TRBV5-6 with TRBJ2-1; 10 nucleotides agree with TRBD2. The CDR3 length is 16 residues. Trimming took 0 bases from V and 4 from J; bases not matched to a gene: 4. CDR1 and CDR2 from the germline V gene are SGHDT and YYEEEE. CDR3 residues: CASSLAPSGGYNEQFF. CDR3 sequence (DNA): TGTGCCAGCAGCTTGGCTCCTAGCGGGGGATACAATGAGCAGTTCTTC.

J is TRBJ1-5 and V is TRBV19; D call uncertain. V was shortened by 3 bases and J by 1 base, with 13 bases between the two germline ends. The CDR3 covers 16 residues. Looked up from germline, CDR1 is LNHDA and CDR2 is SQIVND (reference sequence). The CDR3 coding sequence is TGTGCCAGTAGTATTTACAGTGTTTCGAGCAATCAGCCCCAGCATTTT. Translation: CASSIYSVSSNQPQHF.

This clone was detected once. This chain connects TRBV19 to TRBJ2-1; TRBD2 aligns across 9 bases. CDR3 length: 16 residues. V lost 8 bases to trimming and J lost 0 bases; unmatched junction nucleotides: 8. Germline values: CDR1 LNHDA, CDR2 SQIVND (reference sequence). The DNA for the CDR3 is TGTGCCAGTGGGAATAGCGGGAGAAGCTCCTACAATGAGCAGTTCTTC. As protein: CASGNSGRSSYNEQFF.

As DNA, the CDR3 is TGTGCCAGCAGCCCCTTATCAGGGGCGCCGTCAGATACGCAGTATTTT. Protein sequence: CASSPLSGAPSDTQYF. This chain joins TRBV7-9 and TRBJ2-3; weak D call: TRBD1 (6 bases). V lost 5 bases and J 4 bases, leaving 19 bases between the germline ends. There are 16 residues in the CDR3. Germline V gene lookup returns CDR1 SEHNR and CDR2 FQNEAQ (reference sequence). Drawing the rest from reference TRBV7-9 and TRBJ2-3, the complete variable domain is DTGVSQNPRHKITKRGQNVTFRCDPISEHNRLYWYRQTLGQGPEFLTYFQNEAQLEKSRLLSDRFSAERPKGSFSTLEIQRTEQGDSAMYLCASSPLSGAPSDTQYFGPGTRLTVL.

V and J are TRBV7-6 and TRBJ1-3; D ambiguous. Between the trimmed V and J ends, which lost 4 bases and 0 bases, there was a span of 10 bases. The germline V gene has CDR1 SGHVS and CDR2 FNYEAQ. CDR3 length equals 15 residues. CDR3 bases: TGTGCCAGCAGCTCAGGACCGCTCTCTGGAAACACCATATATTTT. It specifies CASSSGPLSGNTIYF.

This clone appeared a single time. This CDR3 is CASSQVRAYEQYF. Here the CDR3 DNA reads TGTGCCAGCAGCCAAGTTAGGGCCTACGAGCAGTACTTC. The chain joins TRBV3-1 (or the pseudogene TRBV3-2) to TRBJ2-7, with D unresolved. CDR1 is LGHDT and CDR2 is YNNKEL in the germline V gene (reference sequence). V was trimmed by 1 base and J by 2 bases, leaving 6 bases between them. CDR3 length: 13 amino acids.

The chain combines TRBV24-1 with TRBJ1-6; D perhaps matches TRBD1 (5 bases). Germline loops: CDR1 KGHDR, CDR2 SFDVKD. With 0 bases removed from V and 3 bases from J, the gap between germline ends came to 17 bases. CDR3 length: 19 residues. The DNA for the CDR3 is TGTGCCACCAGTGATTTGCTCTTCGGCAGGGTGGTCTATAATTCACCCCTCCACTTT. Its protein is CATSDLLFGRVVYNSPLHF.

The V call is TRBV29-1, the J call TRBJ2-1, with a weak D call TRBD1 (6 bases). The CDR3 runs 13 residues. Per germline, CDR1 SQVTM and CDR2 ANQGSEA. Trimming pared 7 bases from V and 4 bases from J, leaving 14 bases between. In nucleotides, the CDR3 is TGCAGCGCGGGCCGGGACAAGTACAATGAGCAGTTCTTC. Translating gives CSAGRDKYNEQFF.

The genes are TRBV3-1 (or the pseudogene TRBV3-2) and TRBJ2-7; a weak D match, TRBD2 (5 bases). This CDR3 has 13 amino acids. Germline CDR1 and CDR2: LGHDT and YNNKEL (reference sequence). With 3 bases removed from V and 7 bases from J, the gap between germline ends came to 13 bases. The CDR3 DNA follows: TGTGCCAGCAGCCAGGGCCTCACGGGGGAGCAGTACTTC. Protein product: CASSQGLTGEQYF.

The genes are TRBV29-1 and TRBJ1-1; D remains ambiguous. Trimming removed 3 bases at V and 1 base at J, with 15 bases between. The CDR3 is 15 residues long. Germline CDR1 is SQVTM and CDR2 is ANQGSEA. The DNA of the CDR3 is TGCAGCGTTGAGGGGTCGACCCAGGCGAACACTGAAGCTTTCTTT. Translated: CSVEGSTQANTEAFF.

The chain is built from TRBV7-2 and TRBJ1-2; 8 bases fit TRBD1. The CDR3 contains 16 residues. Germline trimming cut 1 base from V and 7 bases from J; bases unmatched to any gene: 11. Looked up from germline, CDR1 is SGHTA and CDR2 is FQGNSA. The CDR3 nucleotides are TGTGCCAGCAGCTTAGGGGGGTCAGGGGGCGCGTTTGGCTACACCTTC. It is translated as CASSLGGSGGAFGYTF.

This chain uses TRBV2 with TRBJ1-2, with 9 nucleotides matching TRBD1. V gave up 7 bases and J gave up 12 bases; unmatched junction bases: 15. Per germline, CDR1 SNHLY and CDR2 FYNNEI. The CDR3 runs 14 residues. In nucleotides, the CDR3 is TGTGCCAGCAACCGGGACAGGGAGGTACCCCTCGACACCTTC. Translation: CASNRDREVPLDTF.

The rearrangement uses TRBV4-2 and TRBJ2-2; TRBD2 matches 16 bases. This CDR3 is built from 20 residues. V was pared by 2 bases and J by 3 bases, with 9 bases of the junction left unmatched. Germline-derived CDR1 and CDR2 are LGHNA and YNFKEQ. CDR3 sequence reads: CASSQRPGTSGRADTGELFF. CDR3 nucleotides: TGTGCCAGCAGCCAACGCCCAGGGACTAGCGGGAGGGCCGACACCGGGGAGCTGTTTTTT.

There are a few counts of this clone. V is TRBV7-8 and J is TRBJ2-1; a weak D match, TRBD2 (6 bases). Germline V gives CDR1 SGHVS, CDR2 FQNEAQ. Trimming removed 5 bases at V and 3 bases at J, with 17 bases between. There are 16 residues in the CDR3. The CDR3 DNA sequence: TGTGCCAGCAGCGCTTCGGACTACTTCGGCTACAATGAGCAGTTCTTC. Protein sequence: CASSASDYFGYNEQFF.

DNA for the CDR3: TGCGCCAGCAGCTTCGACAGGAACACTGAAGCTTTCTTT. This sequence encodes CASSFDRNTEAFF. The chain has TRBV5-1 and TRBJ1-1; TRBD1 is a possible D gene (5 bases). This CDR3 is 13 amino acids long. Germline-derived CDR1 and CDR2 are SGHRS and YFSETQ. The V gene lost 2 bases and the J gene lost 1 base, with 6 bases spanning the gap.

The V gene is TRBV7-8, the J gene TRBJ1-4, with TRBD1 matching over 9 bases. The germline gives CDR1 SGHVS, CDR2 FQNEAQ. This CDR3 has 15 amino acids. J gave up 7 bases and V 3 bases, and 6 bases lay outside the gene matches. CDR3 coding DNA: TGTGCCAGCAGCTTTGGGACAGGGCTCTCTGAAAAACTGTTTTTT. The encoded protein is CASSFGTGLSEKLFF.

CDR3 bases: TGTGCCACCAAAAGGCGGGAGACCCAGTACTTC. Amino acid sequence: CATKRRETQYF. V usage is TRBV24-1 and J usage is TRBJ2-5; D gene unclear. The length of the CDR3 is 11 residues. Germline CDR1 reads KGHDR; CDR2 reads SFDVKD. V dropped 8 bases and J dropped 5 bases, with 8 bases sitting between them.

The sample holds a few counts of this clone. This chain links TRBV20-1 with TRBJ2-7; D unresolved. The V and J ends lost 3 bases and 2 bases respectively, with 8 bases between them. The CDR3 extends over 12 amino acids. Per germline, CDR1 DFQATT and CDR2 SNEGSKA (reference sequence). Here the CDR3 reads CSASGQTYEQYF. The CDR3 DNA is TGCAGTGCTAGTGGGCAGACCTACGAGCAGTACTTC.

The V gene is TRBV7-2, the J gene TRBJ2-7, with D tentatively TRBD1 or TRBD2 (5 bases each). The ends were cut back, 0 bases at V and 7 bases at J, with 10 bases in the middle. CDR3 length: 13 amino acids. Germline V CDR1 and CDR2: SGHTA, FQGNSA. The CDR3 protein is CASSLAGVGEQYF. As DNA, the CDR3 is TGTGCCAGCAGCTTAGCGGGGGTGGGTGAGCAGTACTTC.

The rearrangement uses TRBV5-1 and TRBJ1-1; 8 bases align to TRBD1. The CDR3 is 15 residues long. V lost 4 bases, J lost 1 base, and 6 bases stayed unmatched. In germline, CDR1 is SGHRS, CDR2 YFSETQ. The chain's CDR3 is CASSPIGQGNTEAFF. The CDR3, as DNA: TGCGCCAGCAGCCCAATAGGACAGGGGAACACTGAAGCTTTCTTT.

The rearrangement uses TRBV13 and TRBJ2-3; 9 bases are shared with TRBD2. This CDR3 contains 16 residues. Trimming removed 6 bases from V and 4 bases from J; junction bases left unmatched: 11. Germline loops: CDR1 PRHDT, CDR2 FYEKMQ (reference sequence). The CDR3 nucleotides read TGTGCCAGCAGTCATCTCATAGCGGGAGTGGCAGATACGCAGTATTTT. It codes for CASSHLIAGVADTQYF.

The V gene is TRBV5-1, the J gene TRBJ2-3; D is possibly TRBD1 or TRBD2 (5 bases each). Germline assignment: CDR1 SGHRS and CDR2 YFSETQ. This CDR3 is built from 15 residues. V was cut by 0 bases and J by 6 bases, with 14 bases left in between. CDR3 DNA sequence: TGCGCCAGCAGCTTGGCGGGACCCCCTGGGGATACGCAGTATTTT. Translating it yields CASSLAGPPGDTQYF.

This clone was found a few times. The V and J genes are TRBV19 and TRBJ2-2; D ambiguous. In germline, CDR1 is LNHDA, CDR2 SQIVND (reference sequence). The CDR3 has 18 amino acids. V was clipped by 2 bases and J by 6 bases, with 22 bases between them. In nucleotides, the CDR3 is TGTGCCAGTAGTATACCTAACATTGAGAGGATTGCGGCCGGGGAGCTGTTTTTT. Its translation is CASSIPNIERIAAGELFF. Full variable domain (rest looked up from reference TRBV19 and TRBJ2-2): DGGITQSPKYLFRKEGQNVTLSCEQNLNHDAMYWYRQDPGQGLRLIYYSQIVNDFQKGDIAEGYSVSREKKESFPLTVTSAQKNPTAFYLCASSIPNIERIAAGELFFGEGSRLTVL.

In its sample, this clone was seen a few times. This chain uses TRBV9 with TRBJ1-2; D perhaps matches TRBD1 (6 bases). Deletions cut 4 bases from V and 1 base from J, with 14 bases between. The germline CDR1 and CDR2 sequences are SGDLS and YYNGEE. This CDR3 has 15 amino acids. The CDR3 sequence: CASSLSDSLNYGYTF. The CDR3, as DNA: TGTGCCAGCAGCTTATCGGACAGTCTTAACTATGGCTACACCTTC.

V is TRBV4-3 and J is TRBJ1-1, with D possibly TRBD1 on 5 matching bases. Germline V gene data show CDR1 as LGHNA and CDR2 as YSLEER. The CDR3 extends over 13 amino acids. Trimming left V 0 bases short and J 3 bases short, with 5 bases between. The CDR3 reads CASSQDRDTEAFF. In nucleotides, the CDR3 is TGCGCCAGCAGCCAAGACAGGGACACTGAAGCTTTCTTT.